A single sample gave rise to the 5 T cell receptor beta chains below, sequenced in a study of CD8+ T cells in alopecia areata. The authors extracted RNA and reverse transcribed it into cDNA as the sequencing template. Assay: immunoSEQ multiplex PCR; the TCRdb copy retains only in-frame clones and omits some. The sample consists of 100,000 to 120,000 clones, under 65% of them appearing once. Input material: NKG2D-low CD8+ T cells sorted from blood. The receptors come from a human donor with alopecia areata.

The V call is TRBV15, the J call TRBJ1-5; no definite D call. V was shortened by 3 bases and J by 1 base, with 4 bases between the two germline ends. The CDR3 is 13 residues long. CDR1 is LNHNV and CDR2 is YYDKDF in the germline V gene (reference sequence). Here the CDR3 reads CATSRNSNQPQHF. The CDR3 DNA is TGTGCCACCAGCAGGAACAGCAATCAGCCCCAGCATTTT.

The chain employs TRBV7-2 and TRBJ2-5; 7 nucleotides line up with TRBD1. This CDR3 comprises 13 residues. Trimming cost V 6 bases and J 2 bases; bases outside gene matches: 3. CDR1 is SGHTA, CDR2 FQGNSA, per germline. The CDR3 bases are TGTGCCAGCAGACCGGGACAGCAAGAGACCCAGTACTTC. Translated, it gives CASRPGQQETQYF.

The CDR3 DNA is TGTGCCAGCAAAGGGAAAGGCTTCTACGAGCAGTACTTC. This gives the protein CASKGKGFYEQYF. This chain connects TRBV27 to TRBJ2-7; D ambiguous. CDR1 is MNHEY and CDR2 is SMNVEV in the germline V gene (reference sequence). The CDR3 contains 13 residues. Trimming cost V 7 bases and J 3 bases, with 13 bases left between them.

In its sample, this clone was seen a few times. The chain employs TRBV11-2 and TRBJ2-1, with D possibly matching TRBD2 (7 bases). Trimming removed 4 bases from V and 9 bases from J, with 13 bases in between. This CDR3 is built from 13 residues. Germline V gene sequence: CDR1 SGHAT, CDR2 FQNNGV. CDR3 DNA: TGTGCCAGCAGCTCGTTTCGGGGGGCTGAGCAGTTCTTC. It translates to CASSSFRGAEQFF. The whole variable domain, filled in from reference TRBV11-2 and TRBJ2-1, reads EAGVAQSPRYKIIEKRQSVAFWCNPISGHATLYWYQQILGQGPKLLIQFQNNGVVDDSQLPKDRFSAERLKGVDSTLKIQPAKLEDSAVYLCASSSFRGAEQFFGPGTRLTVL.

The chain uses TRBV9 and TRBJ2-1, with TRBD2 matching over 10 bases. Germline V gene data show CDR1 as SGDLS and CDR2 as YYNGEE. V gave up 3 bases and J gave up 6 bases; unmatched junction bases: 9. The CDR3 extends over 16 amino acids. CDR3 sequence reads: CASSGNSGRRGNEQFF. In nucleotides, the CDR3 is TGTGCCAGCAGCGGGAATAGCGGGAGGAGAGGCAATGAGCAGTTCTTC.